The subject of this entry is one TCR beta chain. The data are from a study of blood T cell repertoires in COVID-19. In the study overall: Both acute and convalescent COVID-19 samples were obtained from the United States, Italy and Spain. In each case, the material was cDNA or gDNA derived from T cells, B-cell-depleted T cells, or PBMCs.

Original processing methods: Reference gene primer amplification yielded estimated nucleated cell counts. The table came from immunoSEQ multiplex PCR; TCRdb's copy has only in-frame clones and leaves some out. For V, J and clone size, that table is used; D and trimming come from the DNA. This sample has roughly 250,000 clones, with around 89% found just once. The TCR comes from a man in his thirties or forties with acute or convalescent COVID-19. Sample: peripheral blood.

This CDR3 is CASSFVGCREGYEQYF. The CDR3 bases are TGTGCCAGCAGCTTTGTCGGGTGTCGAGAGGGTTACGAGCAGTACTTC. The rearrangement uses TRBV7-8 and TRBJ2-7, with a weak D call TRBD2 (5 bases). The length of the CDR3 is 16 residues. V gave up 3 bases and J gave up 4 bases, with 19 bases separating them. Germline CDR1 SGHVS, CDR2 FQNEAQ. Using reference TRBV7-8 and TRBJ2-7 for the parts outside the CDR3, the full variable domain is GAGVSQSPRYKVAKRGQDVALRCDPISGHVSLFWYQQALGQGPEFLTYFQNEAQLDKSGLPSDRFFAERPEGSVSTLKIQRTQQEDSAVYLCASSFVGCREGYEQYFGPGTRLTVT.